What follows are 21 T cell receptor beta chains derived from one specimen sequenced in a study of blood T cell repertoires in COVID-19. Only in-frame clones appear in the TCRdb table, and some are missing; sequencing was by immunoSEQ multiplex PCR. The sample includes over 300,000 clones, roughly 90% of them seen just once. What was sequenced was peripheral blood. These receptors all come from a man younger than 30 who had recovered from COVID-19.

The V gene is TRBV3-1 (or the pseudogene TRBV3-2), the J gene TRBJ2-1, with 9 bases fitting TRBD2. Germline-derived CDR1 and CDR2 are LGHDT and YNNKEL (reference sequence). V was pared by 0 bases and J by 6 bases, with 6 bases of the junction left unmatched. The CDR3 sequence is 16 residues long. The CDR3, as DNA: TGTGCCAGCAGCCAAGAGGGGGGACTAGCCTCCAATGAGCAGTTCTTC. Its translation: CASSQEGGLASNEQFF.

This clone was observed a handful of times. The rearrangement uses TRBV9 and TRBJ2-1; D gene unclear. The CDR3 runs to 16 residues. The V end lost 0 bases, the J end lost 3 bases, and 13 bases lay between the germline ends. The V gene's germline CDR1 is SGDLS and CDR2 YYNGEE. The CDR3 loop reads CASSVGRVLNYNEQFF. In DNA, the CDR3 is TGTGCCAGCAGCGTAGGTCGGGTCCTTAACTACAATGAGCAGTTCTTC. The complete variable domain, with remaining parts taken from reference TRBV9 and TRBJ2-1, reads DSGVTQTPKHLITATGQRVTLRCSPRSGDLSVYWYQQSLDQGLQFLIQYYNGEERAKGNILERFSAQQFPDLHSELNLSSLELGDSALYFCASSVGRVLNYNEQFFGPGTRLTVL.

The V call is TRBV5-8, the J call TRBJ1-4; TRBD1 might be the D (5 bases). Trimming pared 1 base from V and 7 bases from J, leaving 17 bases between. Germline CDR1 SGHTS, CDR2 YDEGEE. The CDR3 runs to 16 residues. The DNA for the CDR3 is TGTGCCAGCAGCTTGTCAGGTGGGGAAGACAGTGAAAAACTGTTTTTT. Protein sequence: CASSLSGGEDSEKLFF.

This chain links TRBV4-1 with TRBJ2-2, with 8 bases fitting TRBD1. V was clipped by 2 bases and J by 7 bases; unmatched bases: 18. CDR1 and CDR2 (germline): MGHRA, YSYEKL. The CDR3 is 19 residues long. DNA for the CDR3: TGCGCCAGCAGCCAACCTCTCGGGGGTCAGGGGGCCAGGGGCGGGGAGCTGTTTTTT. It codes for CASSQPLGGQGARGGELFF.

With regard to this clone: This sample includes further DNA sequences coding for the same CDR3. V is TRBV12-3 or TRBV12-4 and J is TRBJ1-1, with D possibly matching TRBD1 (5 bases). The length of the CDR3 is 13 residues. V was shortened by 2 bases and J by 4 bases, with 8 bases between the two germline ends. This CDR3 is CASSLRGLTEAFF. The CDR3 DNA sequence: TGTGCCAGCAGTTTAAGGGGCCTCACTGAAGCTTTCTTT.

The chain carries TRBV27 and TRBJ2-5, with TRBD1 as a possible D gene (6 bases). Deletions cut 3 bases from V and 2 bases from J, with 10 bases between. The CDR3 contains 14 residues. Germline V gives CDR1 MNHEY, CDR2 SMNVEV (reference sequence). The CDR3 loop reads CASSFGQRQETQYF. The DNA for the CDR3 is TGTGCCAGCAGTTTCGGACAGCGTCAAGAGACCCAGTACTTC.

The genes are TRBV25-1 and TRBJ1-6, with D possibly matching TRBD1 (6 bases). CDR3 length: 13 amino acids. The germline V gene has CDR1 MGHDK and CDR2 SYGVNS. The V end lost 2 bases, the J end lost 8 bases, and 7 bases lay between the germline ends. In nucleotides, the CDR3 is TGTGCCAGCAGTGAAACAGGGTATTCACCCCTCCACTTT. This encodes CASSETGYSPLHF.

The gene calls are TRBV10-3 and TRBJ2-5, with a possible D match to TRBD1 (6 bases). The ends were cut back, 4 bases at V and 1 base at J, with 13 bases in the middle. This CDR3 region has 15 residues. Germline V gives CDR1 ENHRY, CDR2 SYGVKD. DNA of the CDR3: TGTGCCATCAGTGGTGGAACAGGGCGCCAAGAGACCCAGTACTTC. Its protein product is CAISGGTGRQETQYF.

The chain combines TRBV7-9 with TRBJ1-2; D remains unclear. The CDR3 covers 15 residues. Germline CDR1 and CDR2: SEHNR and FQNEAQ (reference sequence). The V end was cut by 1 base, the J end by 3 bases, with 12 bases between. CDR3 sequence: CASSLEGDPHYGYTF. The CDR3 DNA reads TGTGCCAGCAGCTTAGAAGGAGATCCCCACTATGGCTACACCTTC.

The rearrangement joins TRBV19 to TRBJ2-7; 9 nucleotides agree with TRBD1. The CDR3 is made up of 14 amino acids. The germline gives CDR1 LNHDA, CDR2 SQIVND (reference sequence). V trimming: 4 bases; J trimming: 6 bases; junction bases outside the gene matches: 7. The CDR3: CASSTGTGKSEQYF. The CDR3 DNA reads TGTGCCAGTAGTACCGGGACAGGGAAATCCGAGCAGTACTTC.

The CDR3 DNA reads TGTGCCAGCAGCTTGGGACTAGCGGGAGTTGACGAGCAGTACTTC. Encoded protein: CASSLGLAGVDEQYF. The chain uses TRBV7-6 and TRBJ2-7; 14 nucleotides agree with TRBD2. The V segment lost 3 bases and the J segment 5 bases; nucleotides outside the gene matches: 3. The CDR3 sequence is 15 residues long. Germline values: CDR1 SGHVS, CDR2 FNYEAQ.

J is TRBJ2-7 and V is TRBV23-1, with D maybe TRBD1 (5 bases). TRBV23-1 is an open reading frame, and its role is uncertain. The CDR3 is made up of 17 amino acids. The V gene lost 2 bases and the J gene lost 2 bases, with 19 bases spanning the gap. DNA of the CDR3: TGCGCCAGCAGTCAACCCCCGGCAGGGCTCCCAACCTACGAGCAGTACTTC. Its translation: CASSQPPAGLPTYEQYF.

The rearrangement uses TRBV5-1 and TRBJ1-5; no firm D call. Looked up from germline, CDR1 is SGHRS and CDR2 is YFSETQ. Trimming pared 0 bases from V and 5 bases from J, leaving 12 bases between. The CDR3 contains 15 residues. CDR3 loop: CASSLGGDRYQPQHF. The CDR3 nucleotides read TGCGCCAGCAGCTTGGGTGGAGACCGATATCAGCCCCAGCATTTT.

The chain couples TRBV6-5 to TRBJ2-7; a possible D gene is TRBD1 (6 bases). This CDR3 contains 14 residues. CDR1 is MNHEY and CDR2 is SVGAGI in the germline V gene. V was pared by 5 bases and J by 3 bases, with 14 bases between. The CDR3 region is CASSMTGQDYEQYF. The CDR3, as DNA: TGTGCCAGCAGTATGACAGGACAAGACTACGAGCAGTACTTC.

J is TRBJ2-1 and V is TRBV24-1; D call uncertain. The CDR3 length is 11 residues. Germline values: CDR1 KGHDR, CDR2 SFDVKD. V lost 9 bases, J lost 10 bases, and 12 bases lay in between. CDR3 sequence reads: CATPLAQEQFF. The CDR3 DNA follows: TGTGCCACCCCCTTAGCACAAGAGCAGTTCTTC.

CDR3 bases: TGTGCCAGTAGTATTATAGCGGGAGCTTACGAGCAGTACTTC. This codes for CASSIIAGAYEQYF. This chain joins TRBV19 and TRBJ2-7; 9 nucleotides align to TRBD2. The CDR3 is 14 residues long. Per the germline V gene, CDR1 is LNHDA and CDR2 is SQIVND (reference sequence). V lost 3 bases and J lost 4; bases outside the gene matches: 4.

This clone was counted a few times. J is TRBJ1-6 and V is TRBV5-1, with D maybe TRBD1 (6 bases). Germline V gives CDR1 SGHRS, CDR2 YFSETQ. CDR3 size: 14 residues. Trimming shortened V by 4 bases and J by 6 bases, and 11 bases separated the two germline ends. The CDR3 DNA reads as TGCGCCAGCAGCCCCGGGACACCTAATTCACCCCTCCACTTT. It yields the protein CASSPGTPNSPLHF.

This clone has only a few counts. The V and J genes are TRBV19 and TRBJ1-5; 8 positions agree with TRBD1. Germline V gene data show CDR1 as LNHDA and CDR2 as SQIVND (reference sequence). Trimming cost V 5 bases and J 2 bases; bases outside gene matches: 5. This CDR3 comprises 15 residues. CDR3 DNA: TGTGCCAGTAGTCGACAGGGGTCCCGCAATCAGCCCCAGCATTTT. This translates into CASSRQGSRNQPQHF.

This chain connects TRBV6-1 to TRBJ1-1; 7 bases match TRBD1. This CDR3 is built from 15 residues. Unmatched junction bases numbered 6, after V lost 3 bases and J lost 2 bases. CDR1 is MNHNS and CDR2 is SASEGT in the germline V gene. This chain's CDR3 is CASSDLGTVNTEAFF. The CDR3 bases are TGTGCCAGCAGTGATTTGGGGACAGTTAACACTGAAGCTTTCTTT.

The V and J genes are TRBV4-1 and TRBJ2-4; 9 bases map to TRBD1. Germline values: CDR1 MGHRA, CDR2 YSYEKL. The V and J ends lost 1 base and 0 bases, in that order; junction bases with no gene match: 10. The length of the CDR3 is 19 residues. CDR3 DNA: TGCGCCAGCAGCCAAGGAGGGGACAGGGCCACACCAGCCAAAAACATTCAGTACTTC. This gives the protein CASSQGGDRATPAKNIQYF.

This clone has just one count. CDR3 sequence reads: CASSLRETYEQYF. In DNA form, the CDR3 reads TGTGCCAGCAGCTTGAGGGAGACCTACGAGCAGTACTTC. This sequence joins TRBV5-6 and TRBJ2-7; maybe TRBD2 (5 bases). From germline, CDR1 is SGHDT and CDR2 YYEEEE. Trimming removed 1 base at V and 2 bases at J, with 7 bases between. The CDR3 is 13 residues long.